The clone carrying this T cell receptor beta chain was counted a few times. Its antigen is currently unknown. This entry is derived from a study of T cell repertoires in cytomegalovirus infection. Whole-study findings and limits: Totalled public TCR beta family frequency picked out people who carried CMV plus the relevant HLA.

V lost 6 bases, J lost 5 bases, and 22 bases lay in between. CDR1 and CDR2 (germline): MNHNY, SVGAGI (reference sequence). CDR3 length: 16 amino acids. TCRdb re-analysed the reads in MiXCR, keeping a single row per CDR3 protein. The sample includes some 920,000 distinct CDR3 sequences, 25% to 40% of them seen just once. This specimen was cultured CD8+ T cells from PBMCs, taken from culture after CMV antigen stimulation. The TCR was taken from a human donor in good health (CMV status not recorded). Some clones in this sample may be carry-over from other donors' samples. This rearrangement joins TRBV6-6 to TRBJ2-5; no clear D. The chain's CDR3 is CASRIHPGLNEETQYF. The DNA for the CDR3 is TGTGCCAGCAGGATCCATCCGGGTCTGAATGAGGAGACCCAGTACTTC.